A single sample is the source of the 21 T cell receptor beta chains below, sequenced in a study of cytomegalovirus exposure and HLA in healthy donors. A multiplex PCR was run with 60 Vbeta primers and 13 Jbeta primers. Measured with immunoSEQ multiplex PCR; TCRdb has only the in-frame clones, and not every one. Of around 150,000 clones detected, 79% appear once; the ten largest clones hold around 3.2%. The material sequenced was PBMCs. These receptors all come from a human donor in good health.

This chain links TRBV2 with TRBJ1-4; 9 bases match TRBD1. Germline lookup yields CDR1 SNHLY and CDR2 FYNNEI. Germline trimming cut 6 bases from V and 4 bases from J; bases unmatched to any gene: 3. The CDR3 consists of 14 residues. CDR3 coding DNA: TGTGCCAGCAGCCTGGACAGGGGTAATGAAAAACTGTTTTTT. Its protein is CASSLDRGNEKLFF.

This clone appeared a single time. The J gene is TRBJ1-5, the V gene TRBV5-6, with TRBD1 matching 8 bases. Germline trimming cut 4 bases from V and 2 bases from J; bases unmatched to any gene: 8. The CDR3 runs 16 residues. CDR1 is SGHDT and CDR2 is YYEEEE in the germline V gene. In DNA form, the CDR3 reads TGTGCCAGCAGCCCCCCCGGGGACAGGCGCAATCAGCCCCAGCATTTT. Amino acids: CASSPPGDRRNQPQHF.

J is TRBJ1-1 and V is TRBV5-8; possibly TRBD1 for D (6 bases). The CDR3 extends over 15 amino acids. V lost 0 bases and J 1 base, leaving 10 bases between the germline ends. CDR1 and CDR2 (germline): SGHTS, YDEGEE. The CDR3 loop is CASSLEGEGNTEAFF. DNA for the CDR3: TGTGCCAGCAGCTTGGAGGGGGAGGGGAACACTGAAGCTTTCTTT.

The chain is built from TRBV6-6 and TRBJ1-5; D uncertain. The V and J ends lost 6 bases and 2 bases respectively, with 14 bases between them. Per the germline V gene, CDR1 is MNHNY and CDR2 is SVGAGI (reference sequence). This CDR3 spans 15 amino acids. CDR3 DNA: TGTGCCAGCAGCCAACAAAGCGTGGGCAATCAGCCCCAGCATTTT. The encoded protein is CASSQQSVGNQPQHF.

This chain connects TRBV14 to TRBJ2-3, with a weak D call TRBD2 (6 bases). The V gene lost 3 bases and the J gene lost 10 bases, with 11 bases spanning the gap. Germline-derived CDR1 and CDR2 are SGHDN and FVKESK. This CDR3 has 12 amino acids. The CDR3 region is CASSHPGVAQYF. CDR3 DNA: TGTGCCAGCAGCCATCCGGGGGTAGCGCAGTATTTT.

This chain uses TRBV5-1 with TRBJ2-1, with 10 nucleotides matching TRBD2. V trimming: 0 bases; J trimming: 6 bases; junction bases outside the gene matches: 9. Germline V CDR1 and CDR2: SGHRS, YFSETQ. The length of the CDR3 is 17 residues. The CDR3 sequence is CASSLGGTSDSCNEQFF. The CDR3 coding sequence is TGCGCCAGCAGCTTGGGGGGGACTAGCGATTCGTGCAATGAGCAGTTCTTC.

J is TRBJ2-7 and V is TRBV18, with 9 bases fitting TRBD1. Germline V lookup: CDR1 KGHSH, CDR2 LQKENI. The V segment lost 3 bases and the J segment 5 bases; nucleotides outside the gene matches: 8. CDR3 length: 15 residues. The CDR3 here is CASSPSQGAFDEQYF. The CDR3 DNA reads as TGTGCCAGCTCACCTTCACAGGGGGCTTTCGACGAGCAGTACTTC.

The rearrangement uses TRBV7-2 and TRBJ2-1; 14 bases align to TRBD2. The CDR3 contains 19 residues. The V gene's germline CDR1 is SGHTA and CDR2 FQGNSA. With V trimmed by 5 bases and J by 3 bases, 12 bases remained unmatched. CDR3: CASSTREPGLAGGYNEQFF. The CDR3 bases are TGTGCCAGCAGCACGAGAGAACCTGGACTAGCGGGAGGCTACAATGAGCAGTTCTTC. The full variable domain, with the rest looked up from reference TRBV7-2 and TRBJ2-1, is GAGVSQSPSNKVTEKGKDVELRCDPISGHTALYWYRQSLGQGLEFLIYFQGNSAPDKSGLPSDRFSAERTGGSVSTLTIQRTQQEDSAVYLCASSTREPGLAGGYNEQFFGPGTRLTVL.

A few counts support this clone. The chain uses TRBV10-3 and TRBJ1-5; 10 bases are a match to TRBD1. Germline loops: CDR1 ENHRY, CDR2 SYGVKD. The V and J ends lost 6 bases and 5 bases, in that order; junction bases with no gene match: 7. The CDR3 loop spans 15 amino acids. CDR3 nucleotide sequence: TGTGCCATCAGACTGGACAGGGGGTTGCATCAGCCCCAGCATTTT. This gives the protein CAIRLDRGLHQPQHF.

The chain carries TRBV5-4 and TRBJ2-1; 10 bases match TRBD2. This CDR3 region has 19 residues. The ends lost 0 bases at V and 4 bases at J; junction bases unmatched: 13. Per germline, CDR1 SGHNT and CDR2 YYREEE (reference sequence). The CDR3: CASSLVPPGLAGAYNEQFF. For the CDR3, the DNA is TGTGCCAGCAGCTTGGTCCCGCCTGGGCTAGCGGGAGCGTACAATGAGCAGTTCTTC.

The chain has TRBV5-1 and TRBJ1-2; D uncertain. Germline lookup yields CDR1 SGHRS and CDR2 YFSETQ. This CDR3 has 14 amino acids. V gave up 4 bases and J gave up 5 bases, with 15 bases separating them. Here the CDR3 DNA reads TGCGCCAGCAGCCCCCGGGGAGGTGAATATGGCTACACCTTC. Translated: CASSPRGGEYGYTF.

The chain combines TRBV27 with TRBJ1-5; D ambiguous. Germline V gene data show CDR1 as MNHEY and CDR2 as SMNVEV (reference sequence). V was clipped by 10 bases and J by 6 bases, with 10 bases between them. There are 11 residues in the CDR3. This chain's CDR3 is CANASRQPQHF. The CDR3, as DNA: TGTGCCAATGCGAGTCGTCAGCCCCAGCATTTT.

This clone was counted between two and nine times. The chain joins TRBV5-1 to TRBJ2-5; 11 bases map to TRBD2. Trimming took 4 bases from V and 7 from J; bases not matched to a gene: 12. Germline CDR1 is SGHRS and CDR2 is YFSETQ. This CDR3 contains 16 residues. The CDR3 DNA reads as TGCGCCAGCAGCCACCTAGGGACTAGCGGCCAGGGGACCCAGTACTTC. Its translation: CASSHLGTSGQGTQYF.

V is TRBV28 and J is TRBJ2-7; TRBD1 matches at 11 bases. The CDR3 spans 15 residues. The germline gives CDR1 MDHEN, CDR2 SYDVKM. The trim removed 6 bases at V and 0 bases at J, leaving 4 bases unmatched. This CDR3 reads CASSRGQGGSYEQYF. CDR3 DNA sequence: TGTGCCAGCAGCCGGGGACAGGGGGGCTCCTACGAGCAGTACTTC.

The genes are TRBV27 and TRBJ2-2; the D gene is possibly TRBD1 (5 bases). Looked up from germline, CDR1 is MNHEY and CDR2 is SMNVEV (reference sequence). The CDR3 contains 15 residues. The V end lost 1 base, the J end lost 7 bases, and 13 bases lay between the germline ends. The CDR3 bases are TGTGCCAGCAGTTTATTCTTGCAGGGCGACGGGGAGCTGTTTTTT. Translated, it gives CASSLFLQGDGELFF.

The rearrangement joins TRBV7-3 to TRBJ2-2; unclear D gene. The CDR3 extends over 14 amino acids. Trimming shortened V by 2 bases and J by 8 bases, and 12 bases separated the two germline ends. Germline lookup yields CDR1 SGHTA and CDR2 FQGTGA. The CDR3 here is CASSLGPLGGELFF. The CDR3 DNA reads TGTGCCAGCAGCTTAGGGCCGCTTGGTGGGGAGCTGTTTTTT. Full variable domain (outside the CDR3, taken from reference TRBV7-3 and TRBJ2-2): GAGVSQTPSNKVTEKGKYVELRCDPISGHTALYWYRQSLGQGPEFLIYFQGTGAADDSGLPNDRFFAVRPEGSVSTLKIQRTERGDSAVYLCASSLGPLGGELFFGEGSRLTVL.

The chain combines TRBV2 with TRBJ2-1; D remains unclear. Germline CDR1 and CDR2: SNHLY and FYNNEI. V gave up 3 bases and J gave up 3 bases, with 6 bases separating them. CDR3 length: 13 residues. The CDR3: CASSEASYNEQFF. The CDR3 DNA reads as TGTGCCAGCAGTGAGGCTAGCTACAATGAGCAGTTCTTC.

The chain is built from TRBV7-2 and TRBJ1-2; no reliable D call. V lost 3 bases and J 5 bases, leaving 25 bases between the germline ends. CDR1 is SGHTA and CDR2 is FQGNSA in the germline V gene. CDR3 length: 18 residues. The CDR3 is CASSFMAVPGSGDYGYTF. CDR3 coding DNA: TGTGCCAGCAGCTTTATGGCAGTGCCGGGGTCCGGGGATTATGGCTACACCTTC.

This sequence joins TRBV7-6 and TRBJ2-3; D may be TRBD2 (5 bases). Germline CDR1 is SGHVS and CDR2 is FNYEAQ. The CDR3 has 16 amino acids. V shed 2 bases and J shed 0 bases, with 12 bases lying between them. Here the CDR3 reads CASSLQLASSTDTQYF. CDR3 DNA sequence: TGTGCCAGCAGCTTACAGCTGGCTAGCAGCACAGATACGCAGTATTTT. Together with reference TRBV7-6 and TRBJ2-3, the CDR3 gives the full variable domain: GAGVSQSPRYKVTKRGQDVALRCDPISGHVSLYWYRQALGQGPEFLTYFNYEAQQDKSGLPNDRFSAERPEGSISTLTIQRTEQRDSAMYRCASSLQLASSTDTQYFGPGTRLTVL.

This clone was counted between two and nine times. The chain employs TRBV4-2 and TRBJ1-1, with D possibly matching TRBD1 (5 bases). This CDR3 has 15 amino acids. Trimming pared 1 base from V and 5 bases from J, leaving 14 bases between. Germline lookup yields CDR1 LGHNA and CDR2 YNFKEQ. This chain's CDR3 is CASSQGRSGGTEAFF. DNA of the CDR3: TGTGCCAGCAGCCAAGGGAGATCGGGGGGGACTGAAGCTTTCTTT.

The genes are TRBV30 and TRBJ2-4, with TRBD1 identical over 8 bases. The germline gives CDR1 GTSNPN, CDR2 SVGIG (reference sequence). The CDR3 is made up of 12 amino acids. J was trimmed by 8 bases and V by 7 bases; bases with no gene match: 7. DNA of the CDR3: TGTGCCTCCGGACAGGGCGAAGACATTCAGTACTTC. This codes for CASGQGEDIQYF.